This T cell receptor beta chain was retrieved from a study of blood T cell repertoires in COVID-19. Looking at the study overall: The samples span acute and convalescent COVID-19 from the United States, Italy and Spain. T cells, B-cell-depleted T cells, or PBMCs supplied cDNA or gDNA.

Cohorts were assigned according to the clinical history that participants reported. Clones were read by immunoSEQ multiplex PCR, and TCRdb kept only the in-frame ones, dropping some. This repertoire shows 150,000 to 200,000 clones, about 90% found once; its top ten account for roughly 1.2%. Sequenced: PBMCs or T cells enriched from blood (not recorded which). The clonotype comes from a human donor with acute COVID-19. The donor label of this sample is uncertain.

The CDR3 reads CASSPQRENGYTF. CDR3 nucleotides: TGTGCCAGCTCACCTCAGAGGGAAAATGGCTACACCTTC. V is TRBV18 and J is TRBJ1-2; no clear D. Germline loops: CDR1 KGHSH, CDR2 LQKENI. The CDR3 is made up of 13 amino acids. V dropped 3 bases and J dropped 6 bases, with 11 bases sitting between them.